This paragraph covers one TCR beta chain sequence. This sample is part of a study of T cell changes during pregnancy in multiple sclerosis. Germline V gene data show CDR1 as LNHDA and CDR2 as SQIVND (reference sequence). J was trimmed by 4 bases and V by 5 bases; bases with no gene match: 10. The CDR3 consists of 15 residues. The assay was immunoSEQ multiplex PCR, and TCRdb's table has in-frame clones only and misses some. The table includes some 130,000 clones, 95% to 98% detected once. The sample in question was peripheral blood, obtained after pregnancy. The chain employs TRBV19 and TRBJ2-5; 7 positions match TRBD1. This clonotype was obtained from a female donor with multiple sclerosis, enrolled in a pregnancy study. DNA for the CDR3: TGTGCCAGTAGTTGGGCCGGGGACAGCTTAGAGACCCAGTACTTC. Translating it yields CASSWAGDSLETQYF.